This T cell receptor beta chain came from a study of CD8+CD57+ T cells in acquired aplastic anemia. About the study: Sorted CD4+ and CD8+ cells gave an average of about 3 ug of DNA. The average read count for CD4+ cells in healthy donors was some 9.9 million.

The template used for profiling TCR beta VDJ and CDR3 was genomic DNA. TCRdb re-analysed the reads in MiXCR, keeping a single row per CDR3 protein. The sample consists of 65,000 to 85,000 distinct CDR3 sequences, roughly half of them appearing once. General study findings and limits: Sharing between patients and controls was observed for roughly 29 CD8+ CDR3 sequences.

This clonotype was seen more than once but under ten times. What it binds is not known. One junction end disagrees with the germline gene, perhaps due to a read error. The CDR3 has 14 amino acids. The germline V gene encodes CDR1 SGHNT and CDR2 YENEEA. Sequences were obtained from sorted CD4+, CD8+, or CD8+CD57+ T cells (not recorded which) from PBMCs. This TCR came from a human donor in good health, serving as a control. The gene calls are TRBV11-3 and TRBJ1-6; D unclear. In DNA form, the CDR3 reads TGTGCCAGCAGCCTAGACGGGGATAGTTCACCCCTCCACTTT. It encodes CASSLDGDSSPLHF.